Presented here are 15 T cell receptor beta chains from one specimen sequenced in a study of T cell responses to AZD1222 COVID-19 vaccine. Assay: immunoSEQ multiplex PCR; the TCRdb copy retains only in-frame clones and omits some. The sample shows about 120,000 clones, about 92% of them seen only once. The source material was peripheral blood, sampled on day 0 of AZD1222 vaccination. These receptors were taken from an adult in good health.

This clone appeared a few times. This chain joins TRBV12-5 and TRBJ1-1, with 8 bases lining up with TRBD1. This CDR3 spans 19 amino acids. The V segment lost 0 bases and the J segment 1 base; nucleotides outside the gene matches: 13. Germline loops: CDR1 LGHNT, CDR2 FRNRAP. CDR3 sequence: CASGLVLFGQGRSNTEAFF. In nucleotides, the CDR3 is TGTGCTAGTGGTTTGGTACTTTTTGGACAGGGAAGGTCGAACACTGAAGCTTTCTTT.

The rearrangement joins TRBV6-6 to TRBJ2-3; no reliable D call. The V gene lost 5 bases and the J gene lost 0 bases, with 9 bases spanning the gap. Germline V gene sequence: CDR1 MNHNY, CDR2 SVGAGI (reference sequence). The CDR3 consists of 14 residues. The CDR3 nucleotides are TGTGCCAGCAGTACGCTAGTAAGCACAGATACGCAGTATTTT. Its translation: CASSTLVSTDTQYF.

CDR3 region: CSVGLSPEGTIYF. CDR3 in DNA: TGCAGCGTTGGTCTTTCCCCGGAGGGAACCATATATTTT. The genes are TRBV29-1 and TRBJ1-3; D is uncertain. The CDR3 is 13 residues long. The V gene lost 4 bases and the J gene lost 10 bases, with 17 bases spanning the gap. Germline CDR1 SQVTM, CDR2 ANQGSEA.

The chain has TRBV6-5 and TRBJ1-1; D possibly corresponds to TRBD1 (5 bases). The V gene's germline CDR1 is MNHEY and CDR2 SVGAGI. V shed 4 bases and J shed 0 bases, with 12 bases lying between them. The CDR3 is 15 amino acids. In DNA, the CDR3 is TGTGCCAGCAGTTTAGGCAGGGACTTGAACACTGAAGCTTTCTTT. Its translation is CASSLGRDLNTEAFF.

This sequence joins TRBV3-1 (or the pseudogene TRBV3-2) and TRBJ2-7; 12 nucleotides agree with TRBD2. The CDR3 extends over 17 amino acids. J lost 3 bases, V lost 4 bases, and 10 bases had no gene match. Per the germline V gene, CDR1 is LGHDT and CDR2 is YNNKEL (reference sequence). In DNA form, the CDR3 reads TGTGCCAGCAGCCCAGTTGGGGGGGGACTAGCGGGCTACGAGCAGTACTTC. It specifies CASSPVGGGLAGYEQYF.

The chain joins TRBV12-3 or TRBV12-4 to TRBJ2-1, with D possibly being TRBD2 (5 bases). V lost 5 bases and J 13 bases, leaving 18 bases between the germline ends. This CDR3 spans 13 amino acids. CDR3 residues: CASSNTDLGVQFF. CDR3 in DNA: TGTGCCAGCAGTAACACCGATTTGGGAGTTCAGTTCTTC.

The chain links TRBV13 to TRBJ2-1, with D perhaps matching TRBD2 (6 bases). Germline CDR1 is PRHDT and CDR2 is FYEKMQ (reference sequence). The CDR3 totals 13 residues. The V gene lost 5 bases and the J gene lost 10 bases, with 15 bases spanning the gap. The CDR3 here is CASSLPGGNEQFF. DNA for the CDR3: TGTGCCAGCAGCCTTCCCGGAGGGAACGAGCAGTTCTTC.

The chain combines TRBV28 with TRBJ2-1; the D is unclear. The CDR3 is 11 amino acids. Trimming left V 2 bases short and J 12 bases short, with 8 bases between. Germline loops: CDR1 MDHEN, CDR2 SYDVKM. The CDR3 region is CASSLIGRQFF. The CDR3 nucleotides read TGTGCCAGCAGTTTAATTGGAAGGCAGTTCTTC.

The rearrangement uses TRBV28 and TRBJ1-1; no definite D call. Per the germline V gene, CDR1 is MDHEN and CDR2 is SYDVKM. Trimming stripped 7 bases from V and 1 base from J, with 7 bases between. CDR3 length: 12 residues. The CDR3 bases are TGTGCCAGCACGACACCGAACACTGAAGCTTTCTTT. This translates into CASTTPNTEAFF.

The V call is TRBV7-9, the J call TRBJ2-4; 8 positions match TRBD2. Looked up from germline, CDR1 is SEHNR and CDR2 is FQNEAQ (reference sequence). The trim removed 6 bases at V and 12 bases at J, leaving 7 bases unmatched. This CDR3 is built from 12 residues. CDR3 loop: CASSLTSGGQYF. In DNA, the CDR3 is TGTGCCAGCAGTCTTACTAGCGGTGGTCAGTACTTC.

This chain connects TRBV10-3 to TRBJ1-4, with unresolved D. The CDR3 length is 16 residues. Trimming took off 0 bases at V and 3 bases at J, with 11 bases between the two ends. Germline values: CDR1 ENHRY, CDR2 SYGVKD. CDR3 in DNA: TGTGCCATCAGTGAGTCTGCCATAGTAGCTAATGAAAAACTGTTTTTT. It is translated as CAISESAIVANEKLFF.

This clone was counted only a few times. The CDR3 sequence: CASSQGWQGARNYGYTF. The CDR3 bases are TGTGCCAGCAGCCAGGGATGGCAGGGGGCGAGAAACTATGGCTACACCTTC. The chain carries TRBV14 and TRBJ1-2; 8 bases map to TRBD1. With V trimmed by 3 bases and J by 2 bases, 11 bases remained unmatched. Germline CDR1 is SGHDN and CDR2 is FVKESK. The CDR3 totals 17 residues.

The chain combines TRBV19 with TRBJ1-5; 8 bases fit TRBD1. Germline CDR1 is LNHDA and CDR2 is SQIVND (reference sequence). Trimming cost V 7 bases and J 3 bases; bases outside gene matches: 11. CDR3 length: 16 residues. For the CDR3, the DNA is TGTGCCAGTAACGACAGGGGAGTTTTTCCCAATCAGCCCCAGCATTTT. Translated, it gives CASNDRGVFPNQPQHF.

The genes are TRBV5-1 and TRBJ1-1; 7 nucleotides agree with TRBD1. J gave up 1 base and V 3 bases, and 3 bases lay outside the gene matches. The CDR3 runs to 14 residues. CDR1 and CDR2 from the germline V gene are SGHRS and YFSETQ. In nucleotides, the CDR3 is TGCGCCAGCAGCTCGGGACAGCCGAACACTGAAGCTTTCTTT. It is translated as CASSSGQPNTEAFF.

This rearrangement joins TRBV9 to TRBJ2-1, with 16 bases fitting TRBD2. V lost 0 bases, J lost 3 bases, and 12 bases stayed unmatched. Per germline, CDR1 SGDLS and CDR2 YYNGEE. This CDR3 is built from 21 residues. In nucleotides, the CDR3 is TGTGCCAGCAGCGTAGGATACCGAGGGGGACTAGCGGGAGGGATCTACAATGAGCAGTTCTTC. This encodes CASSVGYRGGLAGGIYNEQFF. Full variable domain (missing parts from reference TRBV9 and TRBJ2-1): DSGVTQTPKHLITATGQRVTLRCSPRSGDLSVYWYQQSLDQGLQFLIQYYNGEERAKGNILERFSAQQFPDLHSELNLSSLELGDSALYFCASSVGYRGGLAGGIYNEQFFGPGTRLTVL.